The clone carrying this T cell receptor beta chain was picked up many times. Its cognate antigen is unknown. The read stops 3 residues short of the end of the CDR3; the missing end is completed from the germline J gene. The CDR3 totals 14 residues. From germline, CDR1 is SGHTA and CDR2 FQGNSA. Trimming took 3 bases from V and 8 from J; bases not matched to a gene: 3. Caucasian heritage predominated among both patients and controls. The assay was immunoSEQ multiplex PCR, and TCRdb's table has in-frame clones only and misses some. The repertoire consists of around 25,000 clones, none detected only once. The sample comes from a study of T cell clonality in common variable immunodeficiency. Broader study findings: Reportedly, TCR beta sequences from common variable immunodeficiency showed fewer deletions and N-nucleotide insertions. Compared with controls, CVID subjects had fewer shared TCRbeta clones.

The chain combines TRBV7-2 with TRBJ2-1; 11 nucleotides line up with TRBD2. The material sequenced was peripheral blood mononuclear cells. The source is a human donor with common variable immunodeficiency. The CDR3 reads CASSFGTSGDEQFF. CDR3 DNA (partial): TGTGCCAGCAGCTTCGGGACTAGCGGCGATGAG.